Each of the 17 T cell receptor beta chains below was sequenced from the same sample in a study of blood T cell repertoires in COVID-19. Sequenced by immunoSEQ multiplex PCR; TCRdb stores in-frame clones only, minus some. The table includes about 130,000 clones, 75% to 90% detected once. The sequencing sample was made of PBMCs or T cells enriched from blood (not recorded which). The source is a woman aged 45-65 years who had recovered from COVID-19.

This rearrangement joins TRBV19 to TRBJ1-4; tentative D call: TRBD1 (6 bases). The CDR3 contains 14 residues. The V end was cut by 6 bases, the J end by 6 bases, with 14 bases between. CDR1 and CDR2 (germline): LNHDA, SQIVND (reference sequence). The CDR3 protein is CASRGGGADEKLFF. The CDR3 DNA reads TGTGCCAGTAGAGGCGGGGGGGCGGATGAAAAACTGTTTTTT.

V and J are TRBV11-2 and TRBJ2-1, with 9 bases lining up with TRBD1. The CDR3 is 16 residues long. Trimming took 0 bases from V and 0 from J; bases not matched to a gene: 0. Germline loops: CDR1 SGHAT, CDR2 FQNNGV. The CDR3 spells CASSLETGGSYNEQFF. CDR3 sequence (DNA): TGTGCCAGCAGCTTAGAGACAGGGGGCTCCTACAATGAGCAGTTCTTC. Together with reference TRBV11-2 and TRBJ2-1, the CDR3 gives the full variable domain: EAGVAQSPRYKIIEKRQSVAFWCNPISGHATLYWYQQILGQGPKLLIQFQNNGVVDDSQLPKDRFSAERLKGVDSTLKIQPAKLEDSAVYLCASSLETGGSYNEQFFGPGTRLTVL.

This chain uses TRBV6-6 with TRBJ1-4, with TRBD1 as a possible D gene (5 bases). The CDR3 loop spans 14 amino acids. Per germline, CDR1 MNHNY and CDR2 SVGAGI (reference sequence). V was clipped by 2 bases and J by 8 bases, with 12 bases between them. The CDR3 here is CASSYGGRQEKLFF. In DNA, the CDR3 is TGTGCCAGCAGTTACGGGGGGAGGCAGGAAAAACTGTTTTTT.

The rearrangement joins TRBV6-4 to TRBJ2-3; 10 nucleotides line up with TRBD2. The CDR3 extends over 14 amino acids. Germline trimming cut 6 bases from V and 5 bases from J; bases unmatched to any gene: 5. From germline, CDR1 is MRHNA and CDR2 SNTAGT. CDR3 sequence reads: CASSVAGGQDTQYF. CDR3 bases: TGTGCCAGCAGCGTAGCGGGGGGACAAGATACGCAGTATTTT.

The chain carries TRBV29-1 and TRBJ1-1; maybe TRBD1 (5 bases). V lost 0 bases to trimming and J lost 9 bases, with 17 bases between them. Germline CDR1 reads SQVTM; CDR2 reads ANQGSEA. The CDR3 runs to 14 residues. The CDR3 DNA reads TGCAGCGTTGAAGATCTCGGGGGGGGTCGGAAAGCTTTCTTT. It translates to CSVEDLGGGRKAFF.

The V and J genes are TRBV7-2 and TRBJ2-3, with 11 nucleotides matching TRBD2. Germline CDR1 and CDR2: SGHTA and FQGNSA. This CDR3 is 16 amino acids long. The V and J ends lost 3 bases and 1 base, in that order; junction bases with no gene match: 3. The CDR3 bases are TGTGCCAGCAGCTTCGCTAGCGGGGGGCGCACAGATACGCAGTATTTT. It codes for CASSFASGGRTDTQYF.

J is TRBJ2-1 and V is TRBV7-6; 8 nucleotides align to TRBD1. After removal of 5 bases from V and 5 bases from J, the junction contained 11 bases not matched to a gene. The CDR3 is 16 amino acids. Germline V gene sequence: CDR1 SGHVS, CDR2 FNYEAQ. The CDR3 region has the DNA TGTGCCAGCAGCCATCATCCCGGGACAGGACACAATGAGCAGTTCTTC. Protein product: CASSHHPGTGHNEQFF.

This chain connects TRBV4-2 to TRBJ1-2, with 9 bases aligning to TRBD1. V was pared by 0 bases and J by 8 bases, with 10 bases of the junction left unmatched. CDR3 length: 16 amino acids. Germline CDR1 reads LGHNA; CDR2 reads YNFKEQ. The CDR3 protein is CASSQDAGQGTYGYTF. The CDR3 nucleotides read TGTGCCAGCAGCCAAGATGCCGGACAGGGGACCTACGGCTACACCTTC.

This clone showed up just a few times. The chain couples TRBV6-5 to TRBJ1-4; 10 nucleotides match TRBD1. The germline V gene encodes CDR1 MNHEY and CDR2 SVGAGI. CDR3 length: 14 amino acids. V dropped 4 bases and J dropped 7; count of bases not matched to a gene: 3. CDR3 sequence: CASSSDRGSEKLFF. The CDR3 region has the DNA TGTGCCAGCAGTTCGGACAGGGGGAGTGAAAAACTGTTTTTT.

The V gene is TRBV7-9, the J gene TRBJ2-7, with D possibly TRBD1 on 6 matching bases. There are 16 residues in the CDR3. V was shortened by 5 bases and J by 2 bases, with 19 bases between the two germline ends. Germline CDR1 SEHNR, CDR2 FQNEAQ (reference sequence). CDR3 DNA: TGTGCCAGCAGCGGAGAAACAGGGATAGGGACCTACGAGCAGTACTTC. Protein sequence: CASSGETGIGTYEQYF. Complete variable domain (other parts from reference TRBV7-9 and TRBJ2-7): DTGVSQNPRHKITKRGQNVTFRCDPISEHNRLYWYRQTLGQGPEFLTYFQNEAQLEKSRLLSDRFSAERPKGSFSTLEIQRTEQGDSAMYLCASSGETGIGTYEQYFGPGTRLTVT.

The gene calls are TRBV18 and TRBJ1-2, with TRBD1 identical over 7 bases. Germline CDR1 and CDR2: KGHSH and LQKENI. This CDR3 region has 15 residues. J lost 2 bases, V lost 3 bases, and 6 bases had no gene match. CDR3 coding DNA: TGTGCCAGCTCACCGGGACAGATAACAAACTATGGCTACACCTTC. Translation: CASSPGQITNYGYTF.

V usage is TRBV29-1 and J usage is TRBJ2-7; possible D gene TRBD1, 6 bases. The CDR3 is made up of 13 amino acids. Trimming took off 1 base at V and 5 bases at J, with 12 bases between the two ends. The germline V gene has CDR1 SQVTM and CDR2 ANQGSEA. The CDR3 reads CSVEGTVRNEQYF. In nucleotides, the CDR3 is TGCAGCGTTGAAGGGACAGTAAGGAACGAGCAGTACTTC.

V gene TRBV6-1 combines with J gene TRBJ2-1; D is unresolved. V was cut by 3 bases and J by 9 bases, with 3 bases left in between. The V gene's germline CDR1 is MNHNS and CDR2 SASEGT. The CDR3 has 10 amino acids. The CDR3 reads CASSDLEQFF. The CDR3 DNA reads as TGTGCCAGCAGTGACCTTGAGCAGTTCTTC.

The genes are TRBV10-1 and TRBJ2-1; tentative D call: TRBD1 (5 bases). CDR1 is WNHNN and CDR2 is SYGVQD in the germline V gene (reference sequence). The CDR3 consists of 12 residues. V gave up 8 bases and J gave up 2 bases, with 7 bases separating them. This chain's CDR3 is CASRTTYNEQFF. Written as DNA, the CDR3 is TGCGCCAGCCGGACAACCTACAATGAGCAGTTCTTC.

This chain uses TRBV6-5 with TRBJ1-4; D is unresolved. The CDR3 spans 15 residues. The V gene lost 11 bases and the J gene lost 4 bases, with 20 bases spanning the gap. From germline, CDR1 is MNHEY and CDR2 SVGAGI. The CDR3 nucleotides are TGTGCCGTCCGGGCAGCAGGACTCTATAATGAAAAACTGTTTTTT. Translation: CAVRAAGLYNEKLFF.

The chain uses TRBV3-1 (or the pseudogene TRBV3-2) and TRBJ1-2; TRBD1 might be the D (5 bases). The CDR3 contains 13 residues. Germline loops: CDR1 LGHDT, CDR2 YNNKEL (reference sequence). Trimming removed 4 bases at V and 3 bases at J, with 9 bases between. CDR3 protein: CASSLGAYYGYTF. The CDR3 region has the DNA TGTGCCAGCAGCCTAGGGGCCTACTATGGCTACACCTTC.

This chain uses TRBV5-1 with TRBJ1-6; 9 bases match TRBD1. V was clipped by 0 bases and J by 9 bases; unmatched bases: 7. Per germline, CDR1 SGHRS and CDR2 YFSETQ. The CDR3 covers 16 residues. CDR3 sequence reads: CASSLAPTGGSSPLHF. DNA of the CDR3: TGCGCCAGCAGCTTGGCCCCCACAGGGGGCAGTTCACCCCTCCACTTT.